These 17 T cell receptor beta chains came from one sample sequenced in a study of blood T cell repertoires in COVID-19. Sequencing used immunoSEQ multiplex PCR; TCRdb keeps in-frame clones, though not all of them. Of almost 200,000 clones in the sample, 89% were seen once. Sample: PBMCs or T cells enriched from blood (not recorded which). These TCRs come from a woman in her late teens or twenties who had recovered from COVID-19.

For this clone: The same CDR3 also results from other DNA sequences found in this sample. The chain recombines TRBV5-1 with TRBJ2-1; 9 bases agree with TRBD2. This CDR3 contains 15 residues. The ends lost 0 bases at V and 2 bases at J; junction bases unmatched: 0. Per germline, CDR1 SGHRS and CDR2 YFSETQ. The CDR3 region is CASSLGGGAYNEQFF. CDR3 nucleotide sequence: TGCGCCAGCAGCTTGGGCGGGGGGGCCTACAATGAGCAGTTCTTC.

This CDR3 reads CASSLSASGGQETQYF. In nucleotides, the CDR3 is TGCGCCAGCAGCTTGTCGGCTAGCGGGGGGCAAGAGACCCAGTACTTC. This chain links TRBV5-1 with TRBJ2-5, with TRBD2 matching over 11 bases. V gave up 1 base and J gave up 2 bases; unmatched junction bases: 4. Germline CDR1 SGHRS, CDR2 YFSETQ. The CDR3 is made up of 16 amino acids.

The chain uses TRBV10-1 and TRBJ1-2; 7 positions match TRBD1. The CDR3 contains 16 residues. Germline CDR1 WNHNN, CDR2 SYGVQD (reference sequence). V lost 3 bases to trimming and J lost 2 bases; unmatched junction nucleotides: 9. Here the CDR3 DNA reads TGCGCCAGCAGTGATTTAGACAGGGTAGCCAACTATGGCTACACCTTC. Translation: CASSDLDRVANYGYTF.

This chain uses TRBV30 with TRBJ2-2; possibly TRBD1 for D (5 bases). With 1 base removed from V and 5 bases from J, the gap between germline ends came to 11 bases. This CDR3 spans 14 amino acids. Germline V gene sequence: CDR1 GTSNPN, CDR2 SVGIG (reference sequence). As DNA, the CDR3 is TGTGCCTGGAGTGGGGGCGTTGGGACCGGGGAGCTGTTTTTT. It translates to CAWSGGVGTGELFF.

This chain connects TRBV18 to TRBJ1-2; 8 positions match TRBD1. Germline CDR1 reads KGHSH; CDR2 reads LQKENI. The CDR3 contains 13 residues. The V gene end was trimmed by 5 bases and the J gene end by 8 bases; junction bases not matched to a gene: 7. CDR3 sequence (DNA): TGTGCCAGCTCAGCCGACAGGGGAGGAGGCTACACCTTC. It encodes CASSADRGGGYTF.

This rearrangement joins TRBV5-1 to TRBJ2-7; 8 bases are a match to TRBD2. V shed 1 base, J shed 2 bases, and the junction held 2 bases outside the gene matches. Germline CDR1 SGHRS, CDR2 YFSETQ. The CDR3 totals 14 residues. In DNA form, the CDR3 reads TGCGCCAGCAGCTTGACTAGCGGAGCCTACGAGCAGTACTTC. Its translation is CASSLTSGAYEQYF.

CDR3 loop: CASSEGQRGNSYNEQFF. DNA of the CDR3: TGTGCCAGCAGTGAAGGCCAGCGGGGGAACTCCTACAATGAGCAGTTCTTC. This chain uses TRBV2 with TRBJ2-1; 8 nucleotides match TRBD2. CDR3 length: 17 residues. Germline-derived CDR1 and CDR2 are SNHLY and FYNNEI. V dropped 1 base and J dropped 0; count of bases not matched to a gene: 5.

The chain combines TRBV30 with TRBJ2-2, with 7 bases that match TRBD1. Trimming cost V 3 bases and J 5 bases; bases outside gene matches: 12. The CDR3 contains 16 residues. CDR1 is GTSNPN and CDR2 is SVGIG in the germline V gene (reference sequence). Here the CDR3 DNA reads TGTGCCTGGAGACCGAAATCGGGACAGCAAACCGGGGAGCTGTTTTTT. It yields the protein CAWRPKSGQQTGELFF.

V is TRBV27 and J is TRBJ1-2; a weak D match, TRBD1 (6 bases). V dropped 5 bases and J dropped 6 bases, with 10 bases sitting between them. The CDR3 sequence is 12 residues long. The germline gives CDR1 MNHEY, CDR2 SMNVEV (reference sequence). CDR3 coding DNA: TGTGCCAGCAGTCAAAACAGGGATGGCTACACCTTC. Its translation is CASSQNRDGYTF.

V is TRBV10-2 and J is TRBJ2-3; 8 nucleotides align to TRBD2. CDR1 is WSHSY and CDR2 is SAAADI in the germline V gene. Trimming cost V 6 bases and J 5 bases; bases outside gene matches: 10. The CDR3 loop spans 15 amino acids. CDR3 residues: CASSAGGPPLDTQYF. CDR3 DNA sequence: TGCGCCAGCAGCGCGGGGGGCCCCCCTTTAGATACGCAGTATTTT.

CDR3 residues: CAISDLERGAYNEQFF. CDR3 in DNA: TGTGCCATCAGTGATCTCGAGCGGGGGGCCTACAATGAGCAGTTCTTC. This rearrangement joins TRBV10-3 to TRBJ2-1; TRBD2 aligns across 9 bases. The V segment lost 3 bases and the J segment 2 bases; nucleotides outside the gene matches: 5. In germline, CDR1 is ENHRY, CDR2 SYGVKD. The CDR3 runs 16 residues.

This chain uses TRBV5-8 with TRBJ2-1; 7 bases are a match to TRBD1. The junction had 7 bases not matched to a gene; V was cut back by 4 bases and J by 3 bases. The germline gives CDR1 SGHTS, CDR2 YDEGEE. The CDR3 covers 15 residues. The CDR3 DNA is TGTGCCAGCAGCCGACAGGGTTTGGTCTACAATGAGCAGTTCTTC. Encoded protein: CASSRQGLVYNEQFF. Drawing the rest from reference TRBV5-8 and TRBJ2-1, the complete variable domain is EAGVTQSPTHLIKTRGQQATLRCSPISGHTSVYWYQQALGLGLQFLLWYDEGEERNRGNFPPRFSGRQFPNYSSELNVNALELEDSALYLCASSRQGLVYNEQFFGPGTRLTVL.

The V and J genes are TRBV7-8 and TRBJ1-4; D remains ambiguous. Germline V lookup: CDR1 SGHVS, CDR2 FQNEAQ. V gave up 5 bases and J gave up 7 bases, with 17 bases separating them. The length of the CDR3 is 15 residues. The DNA of the CDR3 is TGTGCCAGCAGCGCCTCCGGTTTCACGGGTGAAAAACTGTTTTTT. Translated: CASSASGFTGEKLFF.

The rearrangement links TRBV12-3 or TRBV12-4 to TRBJ1-5, with D uncertain. V was clipped by 5 bases and J by 5 bases, with 7 bases between them. This CDR3 is 12 amino acids long. In DNA form, the CDR3 reads TGTGCCAGCAGTCTCCTCGATCAGCCCCAGCATTTT. This translates into CASSLLDQPQHF.

This chain joins TRBV6-5 and TRBJ2-4, with TRBD1 matching 8 bases. Germline V gene data show CDR1 as MNHEY and CDR2 as SVGAGI. After removal of 6 bases from V and 7 bases from J, the junction contained 8 bases not matched to a gene. This CDR3 contains 14 residues. Here the CDR3 reads CASSTRQGLNIQYF. CDR3 nucleotide sequence: TGTGCCAGCAGCACGAGACAGGGGCTGAACATTCAGTACTTC.

The gene calls are TRBV7-9 and TRBJ1-1; possible D gene TRBD1, 5 bases. Per germline, CDR1 SEHNR and CDR2 FQNEAQ (reference sequence). V was trimmed by 5 bases and J by 0 bases, leaving 19 bases between them. This CDR3 has 17 amino acids. The CDR3 region is CASSRLTGITMNTEAFF. CDR3 nucleotide sequence: TGTGCCAGCAGCCGCCTTACAGGTATAACCATGAACACTGAAGCTTTCTTT. The whole variable domain, filled in from reference TRBV7-9 and TRBJ1-1, reads DTGVSQNPRHKITKRGQNVTFRCDPISEHNRLYWYRQTLGQGPEFLTYFQNEAQLEKSRLLSDRFSAERPKGSFSTLEIQRTEQGDSAMYLCASSRLTGITMNTEAFFGQGTRLTVV.

With respect to this clone: Other DNA sequences in the same sample also yield this CDR3. The gene calls are TRBV19 and TRBJ2-5, with TRBD2 as a possible D gene (6 bases). The CDR3 has 14 residues. Germline V lookup: CDR1 LNHDA, CDR2 SQIVND (reference sequence). V was pared by 2 bases and J by 4 bases, with 11 bases between. The CDR3 DNA follows: TGTGCCAGTAGTATACCCAGGAGGGGAGAGACCCAGTACTTC. Residues: CASSIPRRGETQYF.